These T cell receptor beta chains were read from a single sample in a study of cytomegalovirus exposure and HLA in healthy donors. TCRdb's copy holds only in-frame clones and misses some; the assay was immunoSEQ multiplex PCR. The sample has 150,000 or so clones, roughly 80% seen once. The sequencing input was PBMCs. The receptor set was obtained from a woman aged 35 to 49 in good health and CMV-seronegative. Both conserved end residues are part of each CDR3. A D gene is named only where the DNA matches it firmly. Size tells how often a clone was seen (once, few, many) or the class of an expanded clone, and some rows leave it out.

clone_size: .
j_call: TRBJ1-3
v_call: TRBV5-4
d_call: .
cdr3_aa: CASSSNPGNTIYF
cdr3_nt: TGTGCCAGCAGCTCTAACCCTGGAAACACCATATATTTT

clone_size: .
j_call: TRBJ2-3
v_call: TRBV5-4
d_call: .
cdr3_aa: CASSDRDTQYF
cdr3_nt: TGTGCCAGCAGCGACAGAGATACGCAGTATTTT

clone_size: few
j_call: TRBJ1-2
v_call: TRBV7-2
d_call: .
cdr3_aa: CASSLEAGSNYGYTF
cdr3_nt: TGTGCCAGCAGCTTAGAGGCGGGATCTAACTATGGCTACACCTTC

clone_size: .
j_call: TRBJ1-2
v_call: TRBV7-6
d_call: TRBD1
cdr3_aa: CASSTGTGVHGYTF
cdr3_nt: TGTGCCAGCAGCACCGGGACAGGGGTCCATGGCTACACCTTC

clone_size: once
j_call: TRBJ2-7
v_call: TRBV5-1
d_call: TRBD1
cdr3_aa: CASSSSTGNHYEQYF
cdr3_nt: TGCGCCAGCAGCTCTTCGACAGGGAACCACTACGAGCAGTACTTC

clone_size: .
j_call: TRBJ1-6
v_call: TRBV18
d_call: TRBD1
cdr3_aa: CASSPTDRDSPLHF
cdr3_nt: TGTGCCAGCTCACCCACGGACAGGGATTCACCCCTCCACTTT

clone_size: .
j_call: TRBJ2-3
v_call: TRBV9
d_call: .
cdr3_aa: CASSVEPSADTQYF
cdr3_nt: TGTGCCAGCAGCGTAGAGCCTAGTGCGGATACGCAGTATTTT

clone_size: .
j_call: TRBJ2-1
v_call: TRBV7-3
d_call: TRBD1
cdr3_aa: CASSSDRGDEQFF
cdr3_nt: TGTGCCAGCAGCTCAGACAGGGGCGATGAGCAGTTCTTC

clone_size: .
j_call: TRBJ2-6
v_call: TRBV7-2
d_call: .
cdr3_aa: CASSLRHTSGANVLTF
cdr3_nt: TGTGCCAGCAGCTTAAGACATACCTCTGGGGCCAACGTCCTGACTTTC

clone_size: .
j_call: TRBJ1-5
v_call: TRBV28
d_call: TRBD1
cdr3_aa: CASTPRTGRDQPQHF
cdr3_nt: TGTGCCAGCACGCCCCGGACAGGGCGGGATCAGCCCCAGCATTTT

clone_size: .
j_call: TRBJ2-7
v_call: TRBV2
d_call: .
cdr3_aa: CASRRDRSSYEQYF
cdr3_nt: TGTGCCAGCAGACGAGACAGGTCTTCCTACGAGCAGTACTTC

clone_size: .
j_call: TRBJ2-7
v_call: TRBV27
d_call: .
cdr3_aa: CASIPPTGAYEQYF
cdr3_nt: TGTGCCAGCATTCCCCCCACAGGTGCCTACGAGCAGTACTTC

clone_size: .
j_call: TRBJ2-3
v_call: TRBV15
d_call: TRBD2
cdr3_aa: CATSSGGPSDTQYF
cdr3_nt: TGTGCCACCAGCTCGGGGGGGCCGTCAGATACGCAGTATTTT

clone_size: .
j_call: TRBJ2-1
v_call: TRBV5-1
d_call: .
cdr3_aa: CASSLVQGYNEQFF
cdr3_nt: TGCGCCAGCAGCTTGGTACAGGGCTACAATGAGCAGTTCTTC

clone_size: .
j_call: TRBJ2-7
v_call: TRBV5-1
d_call: .
cdr3_aa: CASSHNRGTVSYEQYF
cdr3_nt: TGCGCCAGCAGCCATAACCGCGGGACAGTCTCCTACGAGCAGTACTTC

clone_size: few
j_call: TRBJ2-7
v_call: TRBV28
d_call: TRBD1
cdr3_aa: CASIRQGADEQYF
cdr3_nt: TGTGCCAGCATAAGACAGGGGGCGGACGAGCAGTACTTC

clone_size: .
j_call: TRBJ1-1
v_call: TRBV7-8
d_call: .
cdr3_aa: CASSFLYTEAFF
cdr3_nt: TGTGCCAGCAGCTTCCTGTACACTGAAGCTTTCTTT

clone_size: .
j_call: TRBJ1-1
v_call: TRBV28
d_call: .
cdr3_aa: CASIPQGNTEAFF
cdr3_nt: TGTGCCAGCATCCCTCAGGGGAACACTGAAGCTTTCTTT

clone_size: medium-sized
j_call: TRBJ1-4
v_call: TRBV7-9
d_call: TRBD1
cdr3_aa: CASSGRDSLINEKLFF
cdr3_nt: TGTGCCAGCAGCGGAAGGGACAGCTTAATTAATGAAAAACTGTTTTTT

clone_size: few
j_call: TRBJ1-6
v_call: TRBV5-1
d_call: TRBD1
cdr3_aa: CASSLVTGGISPLHF
cdr3_nt: TGCGCCAGCAGCTTGGTTACAGGGGGAATTTCACCCCTCCACTTT

clone_size: .
j_call: TRBJ1-1
v_call: TRBV18
d_call: .
cdr3_aa: CASSVEGAGTEAFF
cdr3_nt: TGTGCCAGCTCAGTTGAAGGGGCCGGCACTGAAGCTTTCTTT

clone_size: .
j_call: TRBJ1-3
v_call: TRBV29-1
d_call: TRBD1
cdr3_aa: CSVSSGTVSGNTIYF
cdr3_nt: TGCAGCGTCTCTTCGGGGACAGTCTCTGGAAACACCATATATTTT

clone_size: .
j_call: TRBJ1-1
v_call: TRBV29-1
d_call: .
cdr3_aa: CSARDTQNTEAFF
cdr3_nt: TGCAGCGCACGGGACACCCAGAACACTGAAGCTTTCTTT

clone_size: .
j_call: TRBJ1-6
v_call: TRBV15
d_call: .
cdr3_aa: CATSPRAQGGNSPLHF
cdr3_nt: TGTGCCACCAGCCCCCGAGCTCAGGGAGGTAATTCACCCCTCCACTTT

clone_size: once
j_call: TRBJ1-5
v_call: TRBV9
d_call: TRBD1
cdr3_aa: CASSATGYSNQPQHF
cdr3_nt: TGTGCCAGCAGCGCGACAGGGTATAGCAATCAGCCCCAGCATTTT

clone_size: .
j_call: TRBJ2-3
v_call: TRBV2
d_call: TRBD1
cdr3_aa: CASSPRQGGTDTQYF
cdr3_nt: TGTGCCAGCAGCCCCAGACAGGGGGGCACAGATACGCAGTATTTT

clone_size: .
j_call: TRBJ2-1
v_call: TRBV20-1
d_call: .
cdr3_aa: CSATGNNEQFF
cdr3_nt: TGCAGTGCCACGGGTAACAATGAGCAGTTCTTC

clone_size: .
j_call: TRBJ2-3
v_call: TRBV13
d_call: TRBD2
cdr3_aa: CASSRGSGGADTQYF
cdr3_nt: TGTGCCAGCAGTCGGGGGAGCGGGGGGGCAGATACGCAGTATTTT

clone_size: .
j_call: TRBJ1-3
v_call: TRBV9
d_call: .
cdr3_aa: CASTRGGNTIYF
cdr3_nt: TGTGCCAGCACCCGGGGGGGAAACACCATATATTTT

clone_size: .
j_call: TRBJ1-1
v_call: TRBV6-5
d_call: .
cdr3_aa: CASSLRRLNTEAFF
cdr3_nt: TGTGCCAGCAGTTTAAGGAGATTGAACACTGAAGCTTTCTTT

clone_size: .
j_call: TRBJ1-4
v_call: TRBV6-5
d_call: TRBD1
cdr3_aa: CASTTLRGLNEKLFF
cdr3_nt: TGTGCCAGCACAACACTCAGGGGGCTTAATGAAAAACTGTTTTTT

clone_size: few
j_call: TRBJ1-5
v_call: TRBV28
d_call: TRBD1
cdr3_aa: CASSWTGGQPQHF
cdr3_nt: TGTGCCAGCAGCTGGACAGGGGGTCAGCCCCAGCATTTT

clone_size: .
j_call: TRBJ1-1
v_call: TRBV7-9
d_call: .
cdr3_aa: CASSLMANTEAFF
cdr3_nt: TGTGCCAGCAGCTTAATGGCGAACACTGAAGCTTTCTTT

clone_size: .
j_call: TRBJ1-2
v_call: TRBV7-8
d_call: .
cdr3_aa: CASSSRRSGYGYTF
cdr3_nt: TGTGCCAGCAGCTCAAGGCGTTCAGGCTATGGCTACACCTTC

clone_size: .
j_call: TRBJ2-3
v_call: TRBV5-4
d_call: .
cdr3_aa: CASSLVGGLSDRTQYF
cdr3_nt: TGTGCCAGCAGCTTGGTGGGGGGGCTCTCGGACCGTACGCAGTATTTT

clone_size: few
j_call: TRBJ2-7
v_call: TRBV6-6
d_call: TRBD2
cdr3_aa: CASSFSLAGTYEQYF
cdr3_nt: TGTGCCAGCAGTTTCTCCCTAGCGGGGACCTACGAGCAGTACTTC

clone_size: .
j_call: TRBJ1-3
v_call: TRBV2
d_call: TRBD1
cdr3_aa: CASSVRGRGNTIYF
cdr3_nt: TGTGCCAGCAGTGTAAGGGGGCGAGGAAACACCATATATTTT

clone_size: .
j_call: TRBJ2-3
v_call: TRBV9
d_call: .
cdr3_aa: CASSEQDTQYF
cdr3_nt: TGTGCCAGCAGCGAACAAGATACGCAGTATTTT

clone_size: .
j_call: TRBJ1-2
v_call: TRBV2
d_call: TRBD1
cdr3_aa: CASTKTGDGYTF
cdr3_nt: TGTGCCAGCACTAAAACAGGGGACGGCTACACCTTC

clone_size: .
j_call: TRBJ2-7
v_call: TRBV5-5
d_call: TRBD1
cdr3_aa: CASSTRDRGAYEQYF
cdr3_nt: TGTGCCAGCAGCACCCGGGACAGGGGGGCCTACGAGCAGTACTTC

clone_size: .
j_call: TRBJ2-3
v_call: TRBV29-1
d_call: .
cdr3_aa: CSVRGGGKFSTDTQYF
cdr3_nt: TGCAGCGTGAGGGGGGGTGGGAAGTTTAGCACAGATACGCAGTATTTT

clone_size: .
j_call: TRBJ2-5
v_call: TRBV5-1
d_call: TRBD2
cdr3_aa: CASSLDHERDQYF
cdr3_nt: TGCGCCAGCAGCTTGGATCACGAGCGGGACCAGTACTTC

clone_size: .
j_call: TRBJ2-7
v_call: TRBV28
d_call: TRBD1
cdr3_aa: CASSLPDRDREHEQYF
cdr3_nt: TGTGCCAGCAGTTTACCCGATAGGGACAGGGAACACGAGCAGTACTTC

clone_size: few
j_call: TRBJ2-5
v_call: TRBV9
d_call: TRBD1
cdr3_aa: CASSSMDRRETQYF
cdr3_nt: TGTGCCAGCAGCTCCATGGACAGGCGGGAGACCCAGTACTTC

clone_size: .
j_call: TRBJ2-6
v_call: TRBV6-1
d_call: .
cdr3_aa: CASSERISGANVLTF
cdr3_nt: TGTGCCAGCAGTGAGCGTATCTCTGGGGCCAACGTCCTGACTTTC

clone_size: .
j_call: TRBJ1-6
v_call: TRBV5-4
d_call: .
cdr3_aa: CASSSARGSDSPLHF
cdr3_nt: TGTGCCAGCAGCTCCGCCAGGGGATCGGATTCACCCCTCCACTTT

clone_size: .
j_call: TRBJ1-3
v_call: TRBV4-1
d_call: .
cdr3_aa: CASSPGRGNAGNTIYF
cdr3_nt: TGCGCCAGCAGCCCCGGGCGGGGGAACGCTGGAAACACCATATATTTT